Shown below are 8 T cell receptor beta chains from a single sample sequenced in a study of shared clonotypes between healthy human individuals. Sequenced by immunoSEQ multiplex PCR; TCRdb stores in-frame clones only, minus some. This repertoire shows a few hundred thousand clones, more than 75% found once; its top ten account for roughly 16%. The sequenced sample consisted of memory CD8+ T cells sorted from blood. Subset of the sample: CD45RO+ cells pooled with CCR7-negative TemRA cells. These receptors all come from a man younger than 35 in good health.

A single count supports this clone. This chain joins TRBV30 and TRBJ2-7; 8 positions agree with TRBD2. The J segment lost 7 bases and the V segment lost 4 bases, leaving 3 bases of the junction unmatched. Looked up from germline, CDR1 is GTSNPN and CDR2 is SVGIG (reference sequence). CDR3 size: 11 residues. CDR3 in DNA: TGTGCCTGGAACGGGGGGGGTGAGCAGTACTTC. Protein: CAWNGGGEQYF. The whole variable domain, filled in from reference TRBV30 and TRBJ2-7, reads SQTIHQWPATLVQPVGSPLSLECTVEGTSNPNLYWYRQAAGRGLQLLFYSVGIGQISSEVPQNLSASRPQDRQFILSSKKLLLSDSGFYLCAWNGGGEQYFGPGTRLTVT.

The genes are TRBV25-1 and TRBJ2-1; D unclear. The ends were cut back, 5 bases at V and 4 bases at J, with 9 bases in the middle. Germline CDR1 reads MGHDK; CDR2 reads SYGVNS. The CDR3 length is 13 residues. CDR3 coding DNA: TGTGCCAGCAGTCTCACCAATTACAATGAGCAGTTCTTC. Amino acids: CASSLTNYNEQFF.

This chain links TRBV7-9 with TRBJ2-1, with 7 bases lining up with TRBD1. Trimming removed 6 bases from V and 7 bases from J; junction bases left unmatched: 15. The CDR3 contains 16 residues. From germline, CDR1 is SEHNR and CDR2 FQNEAQ (reference sequence). CDR3 sequence (DNA): TGTGCCAGCAGTCTAATGGGCAGGACAGGTCGGAATGAGCAGTTCTTC. The encoded protein is CASSLMGRTGRNEQFF.

This chain connects TRBV27 to TRBJ2-2, with D maybe TRBD2 (5 bases). The CDR3 length is 14 residues. Trimming took off 1 base at V and 5 bases at J, with 8 bases between the two ends. Germline lookup yields CDR1 MNHEY and CDR2 SMNVEV (reference sequence). DNA for the CDR3: TGTGCCAGCAGTTTATACCGGGGAACCGGGGAGCTGTTTTTT. The encoded protein is CASSLYRGTGELFF.

The chain couples TRBV4-3 to TRBJ2-6; maybe TRBD1 (5 bases). From germline, CDR1 is LGHNA and CDR2 YSLEER. The CDR3 sequence is 17 residues long. The V end was cut by 4 bases, the J end by 3 bases, with 16 bases between. The CDR3 sequence: CASSPRPRVNGANVLTF. CDR3 bases: TGCGCCAGCAGCCCCCGTCCCAGGGTGAATGGGGCCAACGTCCTGACTTTC.

V is TRBV27 and J is TRBJ2-7; 10 bases are shared with TRBD2. V was clipped by 5 bases and J by 2 bases; unmatched bases: 12. The germline CDR1 and CDR2 sequences are MNHEY and SMNVEV (reference sequence). The CDR3 runs 17 residues. The CDR3 loop is CASSPPPGTSEAYEQYF. The CDR3 bases are TGTGCCAGCAGTCCCCCCCCCGGGACTAGCGAAGCCTACGAGCAGTACTTC.

Only a few counts were recorded for this clone. The chain's CDR3 is CASSYDDRPTDTQYF. CDR3 coding DNA: TGTGCCAGCAGTTACGACGACAGACCCACAGATACGCAGTATTTT. The rearrangement joins TRBV6-5 to TRBJ2-3, with D perhaps matching TRBD1 (5 bases). Germline assignment: CDR1 MNHEY and CDR2 SVGAGI. V was clipped by 2 bases and J by 2 bases, with 11 bases between them. This CDR3 spans 15 amino acids.

This chain links TRBV25-1 with TRBJ1-3; D uncertain. Trimming shortened V by 2 bases and J by 0 bases, and 5 bases separated the two germline ends. Germline CDR1 reads MGHDK; CDR2 reads SYGVNS. CDR3 length: 14 residues. In DNA, the CDR3 is TGTGCCAGCAGTGAACTTAGCTCTGGAAACACCATATATTTT. Protein sequence: CASSELSSGNTIYF.